Given below is one TCR beta chain in context. The germline V and J ends were trimmed by 4 bases and 0 bases, with 11 bases remaining between them. The CDR3 is made up of 15 amino acids. Per the germline V gene, CDR1 is SGHNT and CDR2 is YYREEE (reference sequence). In the original processing: Reference gene primer amplification gave estimated nucleated cell counts. Assay used: immunoSEQ multiplex PCR; TCRdb lists only in-frame clones, some missing. V and J calls and clone size are given by that table; D and trimming were obtained from the DNA. This table has more than 110,000 clones, 84% appearing once. These data come from a study of blood T cell repertoires in COVID-19. Turning to the study itself: Samples representing acute and convalescent COVID-19 were sourced from the United States, Italy and Spain. T cells, B-cell-depleted T cells, or PBMCs supplied cDNA or gDNA.

Sequenced material: peripheral blood. The chain carries TRBV5-4 and TRBJ1-3; perhaps TRBD1 as D (5 bases). This TCR derives from a human donor in a cohort sampled during active COVID-19. In DNA form, the CDR3 reads TGTGCCAGCAGCATAAGGGACTTCTCTGGAAACACCATATATTTT. Translated: CASSIRDFSGNTIYF.